One sample yielded the 7 T cell receptor beta chains listed below, sequenced in a study of T cells in Graves' hyperthyroidism and ophthalmopathy. Template material for amplifying TCR beta CDR3 regions consisted of RNA transcripts. During a first-round RT-PCR of the TCR CDR3, the HTBI primer set was used. One entry per CDR3 protein results from TCRdb running MiXCR on the multiplex PCR reads. The repertoire holds approximately 640,000 distinct CDR3 sequences, with approximately 15% as singletons. The sample consisted of blood. All receptors come from a man between 50 and 59 years old with Graves' hyperthyroidism.

The chain joins TRBV3-1 to TRBJ1-1; D gene uncertain. Germline CDR1 and CDR2: LGHDT and YNNKEL (reference sequence). V gave up 8 bases and J gave up 1 base, with 11 bases separating them. The CDR3 sequence is 13 residues long. CDR3 amino acids: CASGRARNTEAFF. The DNA of the CDR3 is TGTGCCAGCGGGAGGGCTAGGAACACTGAAGCTTTCTTT. The full variable domain, rest sourced from reference TRBV3-1 and TRBJ1-1, is DTAVSQTPKYLVTQMGNDKSIKCEQNLGHDTMYWYKQDSKKFLKIMFSYNNKELIINETVPNRFSPKSPDKAHLNLHINSLELGDSAVYFCASGRARNTEAFFGQGTRLTVV.

This clonotype has ten or more counts. The chain uses TRBV27 and TRBJ1-6; 10 bases agree with TRBD1. J was trimmed by 10 bases and V by 6 bases; bases with no gene match: 15. Germline V gene sequence: CDR1 MNHEY, CDR2 SMNVEV (reference sequence). This CDR3 is 17 amino acids long. The CDR3 loop is CASSPIGTGVFGSPLHF. The CDR3 DNA sequence: TGTGCCAGCAGCCCTATAGGGACAGGGGTGTTCGGGTCACCCCTCCACTTT.

This sequence joins TRBV3-1 and TRBJ2-4; D is unresolved. CDR3 length equals 15 residues. Trimming took 0 bases from V and 2 from J, leaving 8 bases between them. Looked up from germline, CDR1 is LGHDT and CDR2 is YNNKEL (reference sequence). The CDR3 DNA reads as TGTGCCAGCAGCCAAGATTACGGTACCAAAAACATTCAGTACTTC. Its protein product is CASSQDYGTKNIQYF.

The chain combines TRBV5-1 with TRBJ1-2; maybe TRBD1 (5 bases). This CDR3 spans 14 amino acids. The germline V gene has CDR1 SGHRS and CDR2 YFSETQ. The V and J ends lost 7 bases and 4 bases respectively, with 17 bases between them. The CDR3 DNA reads TGCGCCAGCTCCGAGGTCGGGGCGGCCTATGGCTACACCTTC. This gives the protein CASSEVGAAYGYTF.

This clonotype was counted ten times or more. CDR3 in DNA: TGCAGTGCTACCGGTGGGGTTAACCCCTACGAGCAGTACTTC. This encodes CSATGGVNPYEQYF. This chain joins TRBV20-1 and TRBJ2-7; no reliable D call. Trimming removed 4 bases from V and 2 bases from J, with 15 bases in between. CDR3 size: 14 residues. Germline values: CDR1 DFQATT, CDR2 SNEGSKA (reference sequence).

This clonotype was seen many times. V usage is TRBV5-1 and J usage is TRBJ2-7; D is uncertain. V was trimmed by 2 bases and J by 6 bases, leaving 12 bases between them. CDR1 and CDR2 from the germline V gene are SGHRS and YFSETQ. The CDR3 covers 13 residues. The chain's CDR3 is CASSFEWSLEQYF. DNA for the CDR3: TGCGCCAGCAGCTTCGAATGGTCCCTCGAGCAGTACTTC.

J is TRBJ2-7 and V is TRBV28; D is perhaps TRBD2 (6 bases). This CDR3 contains 15 residues. The germline V and J ends were trimmed by 4 bases and 0 bases, with 13 bases remaining between them. Per the germline V gene, CDR1 is MDHEN and CDR2 is SYDVKM. The CDR3 DNA follows: TGTGCCAGCAGTTCGTCGCGGGGCGCCTCCTACGAGCAGTACTTC. This gives the protein CASSSSRGASYEQYF.